Sequencing of this T cell receptor (beta chain) was carried out in a study of T cells after yellow fever vaccination. Study-wide findings and caveats: Subsequent booster samples again held most clones from primary vaccination (less than 98% CD4, roughly 88% CD8). In FACS-sorted repertoires, abundant clonotypes from the bulk population could appear as contaminants.

Concerning this clonotype itself: Its matching antigen is unknown. At one end the junction does not follow the germline gene, possibly because of a read error.

TCRdb reprocessed the 5' RACE reads with MiXCR, giving one entry per CDR3 protein. The data hold more than 300,000 distinct CDR3 sequences, with over 8.5% observed a single time. CDR1 SGHDN and CDR2 FVKESK come from the germline V gene. The CDR3 extends over 16 amino acids. This receptor was taken from a man aged 18 to 35 who received the YFV17D yellow fever vaccine. This chain connects TRBV14 to TRBJ2-1, with D tentatively TRBD1 or TRBD2 (6 bases each). Sequencing was performed on CD4+ T cells sorted from PBMCs, taken 45 days after the yellow fever booster vaccination. This chain's CDR3 is CASSHSGARLPNGQFF. The CDR3 coding sequence is TGTGCCAGCAGCCACTCGGGGGCCCGACTCCCCAATGGGCAGTTCTTC.